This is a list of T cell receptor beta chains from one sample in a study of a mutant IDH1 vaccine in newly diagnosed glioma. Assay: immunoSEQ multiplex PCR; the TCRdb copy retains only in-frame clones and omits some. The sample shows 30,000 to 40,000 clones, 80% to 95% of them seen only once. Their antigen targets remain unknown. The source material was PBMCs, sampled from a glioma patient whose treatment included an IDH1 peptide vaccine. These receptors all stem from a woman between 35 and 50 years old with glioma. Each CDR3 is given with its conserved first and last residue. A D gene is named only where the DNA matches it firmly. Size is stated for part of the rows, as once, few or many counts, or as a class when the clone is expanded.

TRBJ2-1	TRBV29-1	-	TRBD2	TGCAGCGTCGGGACTAGCGGGAGGGCTAATGAGCAGTTCTTC	CSVGTSGRANEQFF
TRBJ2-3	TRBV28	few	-	TGTGCCAGCAGTTCCCCCGTGGGCAGATTAAGCACAGATACGCAGTATTTT	CASSSPVGRLSTDTQYF
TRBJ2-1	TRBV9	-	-	TGTGCCAGCAGCGCCGGGAGTTACTCCTACAATGAGCAGTTCTTC	CASSAGSYSYNEQFF
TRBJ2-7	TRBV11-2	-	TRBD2	TGTGCCAGCAGTTCCAAGCGGGGGGGTGTATACGAGCAGTACTTC	CASSSKRGGVYEQYF
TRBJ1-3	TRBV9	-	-	TGTGCCAGCAGCGCCGGAATCGGACGGGAAAACACCATATATTTT	CASSAGIGRENTIYF
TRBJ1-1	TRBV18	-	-	TGTGCCAGCTCATCCTCACGGGGGAACACTGAAGCTTTCTTT	CASSSSRGNTEAFF
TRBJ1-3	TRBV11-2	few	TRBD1	TGTGCCAGCAGCTATAGGGACAGAAGAAACACCATATATTTT	CASSYRDRRNTIYF
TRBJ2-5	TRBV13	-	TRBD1	TGTGCCAGCAGACCAGGACAGGTAGAGACCCAGTACTTC	CASRPGQVETQYF
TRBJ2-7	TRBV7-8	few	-	TGTGCCAGCAGCCGCCTCCAGGGGCCCACAAACGAGCAGTACTTC	CASSRLQGPTNEQYF
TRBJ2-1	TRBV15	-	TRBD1	TGTGCCACCAGCAGGCGGGCCTATCGGACAGGGACCTACAATGAGCAGTTCTTC	CATSRRAYRTGTYNEQFF
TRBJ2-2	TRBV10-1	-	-	TGCGCCAGCAGTGGTCCACAGGTCCCCGGGGAGCTGTTTTTT	CASSGPQVPGELFF
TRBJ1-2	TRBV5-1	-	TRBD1	TGCGCCAGCAGCTTACAGGGGGCTGGTGGCTACACCTTC	CASSLQGAGGYTF
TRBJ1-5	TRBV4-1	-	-	TGCGCCAGCAGCCAATGGGGGGCAGACAATCAGCCCCAGCATTTT	CASSQWGADNQPQHF
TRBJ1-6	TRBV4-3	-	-	TGCGCCAGCAGCCAAGAGACAGTGGGACATTCACCCCTCCACTTT	CASSQETVGHSPLHF
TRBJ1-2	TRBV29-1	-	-	TGCAGCGTAAATGGAGCCAGTGAACACTATGGCTACACCTTC	CSVNGASEHYGYTF
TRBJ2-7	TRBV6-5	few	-	TGTGCCAGCACCCCGGATCGAGCTGTCGAGCAGTACTTC	CASTPDRAVEQYF
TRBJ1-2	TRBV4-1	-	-	TGCGCCAGCAGCCCAGAGAGAGCAGACCTATATGGCTACACCTTC	CASSPERADLYGYTF
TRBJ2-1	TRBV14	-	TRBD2	TGTGCCAGCAGTCCGACGCGGGGGTTTAACAATGAGCAGTTCTTC	CASSPTRGFNNEQFF
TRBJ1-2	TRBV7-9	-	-	TGTGCCAGCAGCTTAGAGACACACTATGGCTACACCTTC	CASSLETHYGYTF
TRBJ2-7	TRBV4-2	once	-	TGTGCCAGCAGCTTCAAAGGCGGCGAGCAGTACTTC	CASSFKGGEQYF
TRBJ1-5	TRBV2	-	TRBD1	TGTGCCAGCAGCTACAAACCAGGGGGCCCAAGCAATCAGCCCCAGCATTTT	CASSYKPGGPSNQPQHF
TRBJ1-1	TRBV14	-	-	TGTGCCAGCAGCCAATCGGAGAGGGCTTTCTTT	CASSQSERAFF
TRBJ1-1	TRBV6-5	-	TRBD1	TGTGCCAGCAGACGGACAGGGAACACTGAAGCTTTCTTT	CASRRTGNTEAFF
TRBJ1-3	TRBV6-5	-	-	TGTGCCAGCAGTTACGGGGGGGCCAGCTCTGGAAACACCATATATTTT	CASSYGGASSGNTIYF
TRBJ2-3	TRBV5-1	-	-	TGCGCCAGCAGCTTGGGGGCAGCGGGCACAGATACGCAGTATTTT	CASSLGAAGTDTQYF
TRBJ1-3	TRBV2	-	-	TGTGCCAGCAGTCGGAATGGGGTGGATTGGGCAACAAGAGGAAACACCATATATTTT	CASSRNGVDWATRGNTIYF
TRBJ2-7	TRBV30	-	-	TGTGCCTGGACTGACGGGAGCTCCTACGAGCAGTACTTC	CAWTDGSSYEQYF
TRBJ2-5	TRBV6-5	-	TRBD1	TGTGCCAGCAGTTACTTGGGACAGGGGCAAGAGACCCAGTACTTC	CASSYLGQGQETQYF
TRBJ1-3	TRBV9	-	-	TGTGCCAGCAGCGTAGTGGGCGGGGTAGGATCTGGAAACACCATATATTTT	CASSVVGGVGSGNTIYF
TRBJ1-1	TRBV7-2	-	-	TGTGCCAGCAGCCCCGGGGTGGGGAGGAACACTGAAGCTTTCTTT	CASSPGVGRNTEAFF
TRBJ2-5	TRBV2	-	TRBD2	TGTGCCAGCAGTAAGACTAGCGGGGAGACCCAGTACTTC	CASSKTSGETQYF
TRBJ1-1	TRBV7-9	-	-	TGTGCCAGCAGCTTAAGTCAGGGAGGGAACACTGAAGCTTTCTTT	CASSLSQGGNTEAFF
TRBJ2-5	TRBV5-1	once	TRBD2	TGCGCCAGCAGCTGGGGTCCTAGCGGGGGGGGCCTATGGACCCAGTACTTC	CASSWGPSGGGLWTQYF
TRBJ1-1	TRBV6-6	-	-	TGTGCCAGCAGTTACAAGGGATTGGGCACTGAAGCTTTCTTT	CASSYKGLGTEAFF
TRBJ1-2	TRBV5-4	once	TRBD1	TGTGTCAGCAGCTTACGGGGACAGGCGGGCTCTGTCTATGGCTACACCTTC	CVSSLRGQAGSVYGYTF
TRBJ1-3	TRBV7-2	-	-	TGTGCCAGCAGCTTAGCGTCGGGTGCTGGAAACACCATATATTTT	CASSLASGAGNTIYF
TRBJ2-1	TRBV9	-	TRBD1	TGTGCCAGCAGCGTTACCGACAGGGGGTCCCACAATGAGCAGTTCTTC	CASSVTDRGSHNEQFF
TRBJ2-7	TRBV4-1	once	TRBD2	TGCGCCAGCAGCCAAGGGGGGAGGGAAAGCGACGAGCAGTACTTC	CASSQGGRESDEQYF
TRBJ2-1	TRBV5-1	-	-	TGCGCCAGCCAGAGAGGCGGCCGTAATGAGCAGTTCTTC	CASQRGGRNEQFF
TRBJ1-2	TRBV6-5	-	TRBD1	TGTGCCAGCAGGTCGACAGGGAATAGCTACACCTTC	CASRSTGNSYTF
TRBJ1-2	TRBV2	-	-	TGTGCCAGCAGTGAAAGGGGGGTTCAAACGGGAGGCTACACCTTC	CASSERGVQTGGYTF
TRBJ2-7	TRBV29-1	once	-	TGCAGCGTTGAAACAGGATCTTCCTACGAGCAGTACTTC	CSVETGSSYEQYF
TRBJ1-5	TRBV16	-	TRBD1	TGTGCCAGCAGCCAATCCTCCCGGGACAGGGAATTTCAGCCCCAGCATTTT	CASSQSSRDREFQPQHF
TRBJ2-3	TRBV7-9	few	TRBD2	TGTGCCAGCGGGGGGGGAGCGGGAGTACGAGATACGCAGTATTTT	CASGGGAGVRDTQYF
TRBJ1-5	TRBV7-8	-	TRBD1	TGTGCCAGCAGCTCATTAGCGGGGACAGTCTATCAGCCCCAGCATTTT	CASSSLAGTVYQPQHF
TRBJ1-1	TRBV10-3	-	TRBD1	TGTGCCATCGCCGGGACAGAGAACACTGAAGCTTTCTTT	CAIAGTENTEAFF
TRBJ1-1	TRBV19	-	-	TGTGCCAGCAGTGTCACCTTGGGGAACACTGAAGCTTTCTTT	CASSVTLGNTEAFF
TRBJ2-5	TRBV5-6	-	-	TGTGCCAGCAGCTTGGAGGAGGGGGCGGGAGAGACCCAGTACTTC	CASSLEEGAGETQYF
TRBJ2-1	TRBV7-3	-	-	TGTGCCAGCAGCTTAAAAGGGGATTACGGCAATGAGCAGTTCTTC	CASSLKGDYGNEQFF
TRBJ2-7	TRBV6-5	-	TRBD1	TGTGCCACCGAATTTACAGGGGGCGGACTTTACGAGCAGTACTTC	CATEFTGGGLYEQYF
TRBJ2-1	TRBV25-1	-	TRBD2	TGTGCCAGCAGTGTCGCCGGGACTAGCGGAAACAATGAGCAGTTCTTC	CASSVAGTSGNNEQFF